These 23 T cell receptor beta chains share one sample of origin, sequenced in a study of T cells in Graves' hyperthyroidism and ophthalmopathy. RNA transcripts gave rise to amplified TCR beta CDR3 regions. The TCR CDR3 first-round RT-PCR relied on the HTBI primer set. Each CDR3 protein is one row after TCRdb ran MiXCR on the multiplex PCR reads. The sample yields hundreds of thousands of distinct CDR3 sequences, around 15% seen once. Sequencing was performed on blood. The receptors were gathered from a woman in her sixties or seventies with Graves' ophthalmopathy.

In this sample, this clonotype turned up many times. The chain joins TRBV5-6 to TRBJ2-4, with D possibly TRBD1 on 6 matching bases. The CDR3 covers 16 residues. Trimming removed 4 bases from V and 1 base from J, with 15 bases in between. Germline CDR1 reads SGHDT; CDR2 reads YYEEEE. CDR3 in amino acids: CASSLWTEWAKNIQYF. DNA for the CDR3: TGTGCCAGCAGCCTCTGGACAGAGTGGGCCAAAAACATTCAGTACTTC.

This clonotype was counted many times. The chain has TRBV7-2 and TRBJ2-5; 7 bases are a match to TRBD1. The CDR3 is made up of 15 amino acids. V lost 2 bases and J lost 5; bases outside the gene matches: 8. Germline V gene sequence: CDR1 SGHTA, CDR2 FQGNSA. As DNA, the CDR3 is TGTGCCAGCAGCTTACCCCCGACAGGGTGGGAGACCCAGTACTTC. Translating it yields CASSLPPTGWETQYF.

This clonotype was recorded many times. A read error is possible here, since a much larger clone lies one base away. The chain employs TRBV7-3 and TRBJ2-1; tentatively, D is TRBD2 (6 bases). The length of the CDR3 is 15 residues. CDR1 and CDR2 from the germline V gene are SGHTA and FQGTGA. V was clipped by 2 bases and J by 3 bases, with 11 bases between them. In nucleotides, the CDR3 is TGTGCCAGCAGCTTAGTAGTTAGCGGCTACAATGAGCAGTTCTTC. Protein sequence: CASSLVVSGYNEQFF.

There are a few counts of this clonotype. The rearrangement links TRBV18 to TRBJ2-6; D perhaps matches TRBD2 (5 bases). The CDR3 consists of 14 residues. Germline V gene data show CDR1 as KGHSH and CDR2 as LQKENI. Trimming pared 3 bases from V and 3 bases from J, leaving 6 bases between. CDR3: CASSPSGGANVLTF. The CDR3 DNA sequence: TGTGCCAGCTCACCCAGCGGTGGGGCCAACGTCCTGACTTTC.

The chain uses TRBV7-3 and TRBJ2-1; tentatively, D is TRBD1 (5 bases). Trimming stripped 1 base from V and 8 bases from J, with 21 bases between. The CDR3 runs to 17 residues. Germline V gives CDR1 SGHTA, CDR2 FQGTGA. This chain's CDR3 is CASSLKLPQGLNDEQFF. The CDR3 DNA follows: TGTGCCAGCAGCTTAAAACTCCCGCAGGGTCTCAACGATGAGCAGTTCTTC.

This clonotype came up a few times. The chain combines TRBV24-1 with TRBJ1-4; 9 nucleotides line up with TRBD1. After removal of 3 bases from V and 5 bases from J, the junction contained 3 bases not matched to a gene. The CDR3 spans 15 residues. The germline V gene has CDR1 KGHDR and CDR2 SFDVKD. CDR3 protein: CATSDNRGQNEKLFF. The CDR3 DNA is TGTGCCACCAGTGATAACAGGGGGCAAAATGAAAAACTGTTTTTT.

This clonotype was seen only a few times. The chain has TRBV12-3 or TRBV12-4 and TRBJ1-4; TRBD1 aligns across 9 bases. There are 15 residues in the CDR3. After removal of 7 bases from V and 6 bases from J, the junction contained 9 bases not matched to a gene. The CDR3 DNA reads TGTGCCAGCACCTTTGGGTGGACAGGGGATGAAAAACTGTTTTTT. Translated, it gives CASTFGWTGDEKLFF.

This clonotype was observed at least ten times. The chain has TRBV2 and TRBJ2-5; TRBD2 might be the D (5 bases). The CDR3 extends over 13 amino acids. V shed 2 bases and J shed 7 bases, with 11 bases lying between them. CDR1 is SNHLY, CDR2 FYNNEI, per germline. DNA for the CDR3: TGTGCCAGCAGTGAATTCGCCCGGGGGACCCAGTACTTC. Amino acids: CASSEFARGTQYF.

Remarks on this clonotype: A single base separates this from a much larger clone, so it may be a read error. J is TRBJ2-1 and V is TRBV20-1, with TRBD2 matching 7 bases. Germline V CDR1 and CDR2: DFQATT, SNEGSKA (reference sequence). This CDR3 has 14 residues. J lost 8 bases, V lost 6 bases, and 13 bases had no gene match. CDR3 residues: CSAVGTTPSDEQFF. The CDR3 region has the DNA TGCAGTGCGGTAGGGACTACCCCTTCAGATGAGCAGTTCTTC.

In its sample, this clonotype was seen many times. CDR3 region: CASSVGTSGSETQYF. For the CDR3, the DNA is TGTGCCAGCAGCGTAGGGACTAGCGGGAGTGAGACCCAGTACTTC. The J gene is TRBJ2-5, the V gene TRBV11-2; 14 nucleotides match TRBD2. Germline V gene sequence: CDR1 SGHAT, CDR2 FQNNGV. The CDR3 extends over 15 amino acids. J lost 5 bases, V lost 5 bases, and 4 bases had no gene match.

Remarks on this clonotype: This clone may be a read error of a much larger clone one base away. The chain combines TRBV20-1 with TRBJ2-7; 9 bases fit TRBD2. Germline assignment: CDR1 DFQATT and CDR2 SNEGSKA (reference sequence). The CDR3 runs to 13 residues. V was clipped by 5 bases and J by 1 base; unmatched bases: 3. The CDR3 DNA follows: TGCAGTGCTCGGACTAGCGAGTCCTACGAGCAGTACTTC. As protein: CSARTSESYEQYF.

At least ten counts were recorded for this clonotype. The chain carries TRBV12-3 or TRBV12-4 and TRBJ2-2; 11 bases are a match to TRBD2. The V and J ends lost 10 bases and 3 bases, in that order; junction bases with no gene match: 4. The CDR3 has 14 residues. The CDR3 bases are TGTGCCACCATAGCGGGAGGGTACACCGGGGAGCTGTTTTTT. The encoded protein is CATIAGGYTGELFF.

The chain couples TRBV12-3 or TRBV12-4 to TRBJ2-6; D possibly uses TRBD1 or TRBD2 (7 bases each). Trimming left V 7 bases short and J 0 bases short, with 16 bases between. This CDR3 is 17 amino acids long. The CDR3 nucleotides read TGTGCCAGCACTCAGGGGGGGATGGGCTCTGGGGCCAACGTCCTGACTTTC. It yields the protein CASTQGGMGSGANVLTF.

This sequence joins TRBV5-4 and TRBJ2-1; 9 bases are shared with TRBD2. Germline V gene data show CDR1 as SGHNT and CDR2 as YYREEE (reference sequence). V shed 0 bases, J shed 8 bases, and the junction held 9 bases outside the gene matches. The length of the CDR3 is 16 residues. The CDR3 reads CASSLAGAGGRDEQFF. The CDR3, as DNA: TGTGCCAGCAGCTTGGCCGGCGCGGGAGGGCGAGATGAGCAGTTCTTC.

This clonotype turned up a few times. V and J are TRBV24-1 and TRBJ2-1, with 8 bases identical to TRBD1. The CDR3 extends over 17 amino acids. Germline CDR1 KGHDR, CDR2 SFDVKD. V shed 4 bases, J shed 3 bases, and the junction held 10 bases outside the gene matches. The CDR3 nucleotides read TGTGCCACCAGTGACTCTCAGACAGGGGACTTCTACAATGAGCAGTTCTTC. Amino acid sequence: CATSDSQTGDFYNEQFF.

This clonotype occurred many times. The genes are TRBV28 and TRBJ2-7; TRBD2 might be the D (6 bases). The germline gives CDR1 MDHEN, CDR2 SYDVKM. CDR3 length: 14 residues. Trimming removed 5 bases at V and 9 bases at J, with 20 bases between. Written as DNA, the CDR3 is TGTGCCAGCAGTACCCCGGGAGAGCTTTTGTGGCAGTACTTC. Translated, it gives CASSTPGELLWQYF.

The table lists this clonotype with a few counts. The rearrangement joins TRBV29-1 to TRBJ2-3, with a tentative D call TRBD1 (6 bases). The CDR3 has 16 amino acids. Germline CDR1 is SQVTM and CDR2 is ANQGSEA. Trimming stripped 6 bases from V and 2 bases from J, with 21 bases between. CDR3 region: CSVATGTRLDTDTQYF. The CDR3 DNA is TGCAGCGTAGCCACCGGGACAAGGTTGGACACAGATACGCAGTATTTT.

This sequence joins TRBV29-1 and TRBJ2-7; 7 nucleotides align to TRBD1. From germline, CDR1 is SQVTM and CDR2 ANQGSEA. The CDR3 is 13 residues long. J gave up 3 bases and V 4 bases, and 6 bases lay outside the gene matches. The CDR3 sequence is CSVAGDSRYEQYF. CDR3 sequence (DNA): TGCAGCGTTGCCGGGGACAGTCGCTACGAGCAGTACTTC.

As to this clonotype: Since a much larger clone is just one base distant, this may be a read error. DNA for the CDR3: TGTGCCAGCAGCGGTCCAGCGACGCACGGGCAGTACTTC. Its protein is CASSGPATHGQYF. This rearrangement joins TRBV6-1 to TRBJ2-7; D is undetermined. The germline gives CDR1 MNHNS, CDR2 SASEGT. The CDR3 covers 13 residues. Trimming removed 6 bases at V and 9 bases at J, with 18 bases between.

This clonotype was seen repeatedly, ten times or more. The rearrangement joins TRBV11-2 to TRBJ2-1; 7 nucleotides line up with TRBD2. Germline CDR1 is SGHAT and CDR2 is FQNNGV. The CDR3 sequence is 16 residues long. J lost 8 bases, V lost 3 bases, and 13 bases had no gene match. CDR3 region: CASSLSQAGAGYEQFF. As DNA, the CDR3 is TGTGCCAGCAGCTTGAGTCAGGCGGGAGCGGGGTATGAGCAGTTCTTC.

V is TRBV19 and J is TRBJ1-1; 8 nucleotides align to TRBD1. CDR3 length: 16 residues. Germline V lookup: CDR1 LNHDA, CDR2 SQIVND (reference sequence). The junction had 10 bases not matched to a gene; V was cut back by 3 bases and J by 4 bases. CDR3 amino acids: CASSIRGQGGSTEAFF. CDR3 DNA sequence: TGTGCCAGTAGTATCAGGGGGCAGGGAGGCTCCACTGAAGCTTTCTTT.

This clonotype has ten or more counts. The DNA for the CDR3 is TGTGCCAGCAGCCGATCTATACTAGCGGGGATGCTCGAGCAGTACTTC. Translated, it gives CASSRSILAGMLEQYF. V and J are TRBV3-1 and TRBJ2-7; 10 nucleotides agree with TRBD2. The ends lost 4 bases at V and 6 bases at J; junction bases unmatched: 12. There are 16 residues in the CDR3. Germline CDR1 LGHDT, CDR2 YNNKEL (reference sequence).

This clonotype was counted ten times or more. The CDR3, as DNA: TGCAGTGCTAGAGATATAAGGAGATACAATGAGCAGTTCTTC. It translates to CSARDIRRYNEQFF. The chain combines TRBV20-1 with TRBJ2-1, with unresolved D. This CDR3 has 14 residues. Germline V gene data show CDR1 as DFQATT and CDR2 as SNEGSKA (reference sequence). Trimming removed 0 bases at V and 4 bases at J, with 10 bases between.